The 8 T cell receptor beta chains presented below share a single source sample, sequenced in a study of cytomegalovirus exposure and HLA in healthy donors. Produced via immunoSEQ multiplex PCR; TCRdb's table is partial and in-frame only. Here the sample spans some 130,000 clones, approximately 85% being singletons. Sequencing was done on a sample of PBMCs. The receptors were sampled from a woman in her twenties or thirties in good health and CMV-seronegative.

This chain connects TRBV4-1 to TRBJ1-2; 7 nucleotides agree with TRBD1. Per germline, CDR1 MGHRA and CDR2 YSYEKL. The CDR3 sequence is 17 residues long. J lost 4 bases, V lost 0 bases, and 11 bases had no gene match. CDR3 bases: TGCGCCAGCAGCCAAGACGGTCGGGACAGATCTTTCTATGGCTACACCTTC. Amino acid sequence: CASSQDGRDRSFYGYTF.

This chain joins TRBV19 and TRBJ1-4; 11 bases map to TRBD1. The CDR3 totals 15 residues. With 7 bases clipped from V and 5 bases from J, the junction kept 6 bases outside the gene matches. Germline V gives CDR1 LNHDA, CDR2 SQIVND (reference sequence). The CDR3 DNA reads as TGTGCCAGTACCAGGGGACAGGGGGGAAATGAAAAACTGTTTTTT. Protein: CASTRGQGGNEKLFF.

This clone has only a few counts. The rearrangement uses TRBV14 and TRBJ1-4, with D unresolved. CDR1 is SGHDN and CDR2 is FVKESK in the germline V gene. The CDR3 contains 13 residues. Trimming pared 5 bases from V and 4 bases from J, leaving 8 bases between. The CDR3 DNA is TGTGCCAGCAGCGGGAGATATAATGAAAAACTGTTTTTT. This codes for CASSGRYNEKLFF.

The rearrangement links TRBV5-1 to TRBJ1-2; TRBD1 agrees at 9 bases. V lost 4 bases, J lost 1 base, and 5 bases stayed unmatched. Germline-derived CDR1 and CDR2 are SGHRS and YFSETQ. The CDR3 has 15 residues. The CDR3 sequence: CASSHGDRDNYGYTF. The CDR3 DNA reads as TGCGCCAGCAGCCATGGGGACAGGGATAACTATGGCTACACCTTC.

This chain joins TRBV4-3 and TRBJ1-3, with TRBD1 as a possible D gene (6 bases). V shed 5 bases and J shed 1 base, with 9 bases lying between them. Looked up from germline, CDR1 is LGHNA and CDR2 is YSLEER. CDR3 size: 14 residues. The CDR3 nucleotides read TGCGCCAGCAGCGCAACAGGGTCTGGAAACACCATATATTTT. This encodes CASSATGSGNTIYF.

DNA of the CDR3: TGTGCCAGCAGTCGGGCGGGGGGTCCGTACGAGCAGTACTTC. Residues: CASSRAGGPYEQYF. The chain combines TRBV6-6 with TRBJ2-7; 8 bases match TRBD2. J lost 4 bases, V lost 5 bases, and 7 bases had no gene match. The CDR3 runs to 14 residues. CDR1 is MNHNY, CDR2 SVGAGI, per germline (reference sequence).

The chain uses TRBV5-5 and TRBJ2-7, with 12 nucleotides matching TRBD1. The germline V gene encodes CDR1 SGHKS and CDR2 YYEKEE (reference sequence). The CDR3 consists of 15 residues. V shed 0 bases, J shed 6 bases, and the junction held 4 bases outside the gene matches. CDR3 in DNA: TGTGCCAGCAGCTTGGCCGGGACAGGGGGCGGCGAGCAGTACTTC. Translating gives CASSLAGTGGGEQYF.

The chain links TRBV29-1 to TRBJ2-3, with a possible D match to TRBD1 (5 bases). Per germline, CDR1 SQVTM and CDR2 ANQGSEA. The CDR3 is 15 residues long. The V end lost 3 bases, the J end lost 4 bases, and 17 bases lay between the germline ends. The CDR3 reads CSVEFWAAGPDTQYF. The CDR3 DNA follows: TGCAGCGTTGAGTTCTGGGCAGCAGGGCCAGATACGCAGTATTTT.